This TCR beta chain was captured by sequencing in a study of regulatory T cells in long-lasting Graves disease. Study background: Antithyroid drugs had been taken under 3 months by newly diagnosed Graves' patients.

Arm-PCR of CDR3 regions with iRepertoire HTBI primers generated TCR beta libraries. TCRdb redid the calling of the multiplex PCR reads with MiXCR, one entry per CDR3 protein. The sample yields around 450,000 distinct CDR3 sequences, about 15% seen once. Documented time point: newly diagnosed GD, antithyroid drugs for less than 3 months. PBMC-extracted RNA yielded the TCR library. These data were also reused for a study on T cells in Graves' hyperthyroidism and ophthalmopathy. Per that study: Hyperthyroidism patients were newly diagnosed, had disease duration under 2 months, and were aged 18 to 65 years.

The specimen was peripheral blood mononuclear cells (PBMCs), collected at new diagnosis, from a patient treated with antithyroid drugs. The sequence came from a woman aged 40 to 50 with Graves disease.

The chain's CDR3 is CASSYLLPKRAYGYTF. The CDR3 nucleotides are TGTGCCAGCAGCTACCTCCTACCCAAAAGGGCCTATGGCTACACCTTC. The V and J genes are TRBV28 and TRBJ1-2; D not certain. The CDR3 consists of 16 residues. V lost 6 bases, J lost 4 bases, and 21 bases lay in between. CDR1 is MDHEN and CDR2 is SYDVKM in the germline V gene.